These 6 T cell receptor beta chains originate from one sample sequenced in a study of T cells in Graves' hyperthyroidism and ophthalmopathy. Template material for amplifying TCR beta CDR3 regions consisted of RNA transcripts. An initial round of RT-PCR targeting the TCR CDR3 relied on the HTBI primer set. TCRdb called the multiplex PCR reads again in MiXCR, with one record for every CDR3 protein. The repertoire consists of 380,000 or so distinct CDR3 sequences, with about a fifth occurring once and the leading ten covering about 4%. The sequenced material came from blood. The receptors derive from a woman aged 18 to 35 with Graves' hyperthyroidism.

This clonotype was detected ten times or more. This sequence joins TRBV29-1 and TRBJ1-1; D gene ambiguous. The CDR3 totals 14 residues. Germline lookup yields CDR1 SQVTM and CDR2 ANQGSEA. V was cut by 0 bases and J by 6 bases, with 14 bases left in between. Written as DNA, the CDR3 is TGCAGCGTTGAAGATTATGGGAGGGTACCTGAAGCTTTCTTT. This translates into CSVEDYGRVPEAFF.

There are many counts of this clonotype. J is TRBJ2-7 and V is TRBV28; the match to TRBD1 covers 8 bases. Germline-derived CDR1 and CDR2 are MDHEN and SYDVKM. The V and J ends lost 10 bases and 3 bases, in that order; junction bases with no gene match: 5. This CDR3 has 12 amino acids. For the CDR3, the DNA is TGTGCCACACAGGGGGGTGGCTACGAGCAGTACTTC. Residues: CATQGGGYEQYF.

In this sample, this clonotype turned up many times. The chain joins TRBV20-1 to TRBJ1-2; 7 bases match TRBD1. CDR3 size: 13 residues. The germline gives CDR1 DFQATT, CDR2 SNEGSKA (reference sequence). The J segment lost 3 bases and the V segment lost 6 bases, leaving 7 bases of the junction unmatched. CDR3 in DNA: TGCAGTGCCCCTAGACAGGGCGACTATGGCTACACCTTC. This gives the protein CSAPRQGDYGYTF.

This clonotype has at least ten counts. The chain uses TRBV5-1 and TRBJ1-5; 9 bases map to TRBD1. This CDR3 has 13 amino acids. V lost 4 bases to trimming and J lost 7 bases; unmatched junction nucleotides: 3. Per the germline V gene, CDR1 is SGHRS and CDR2 is YFSETQ. Written as DNA, the CDR3 is TGCGCCAGCAGCCCCGGACAGGGGCAGCCCCAGCATTTT. Protein: CASSPGQGQPQHF.

This clonotype came up many times. This rearrangement joins TRBV6-1 to TRBJ2-5; 9 bases map to TRBD2. The V segment lost 1 base and the J segment 2 bases; nucleotides outside the gene matches: 5. This CDR3 is 16 amino acids long. Looked up from germline, CDR1 is MNHNS and CDR2 is SASEGT. CDR3 DNA sequence: TGTGCCAGCAGTGAAGAAAGCGGGGGGATTCAAGAGACCCAGTACTTC. It is translated as CASSEESGGIQETQYF.

Points on this clonotype: This may arise from a read error, as a much more abundant clone is one base away. Here the CDR3 omits its conserved ending phenylalanine or tryptophan, so a read error is the likely source. V and J are TRBV12-3 or TRBV12-4 and TRBJ1-5; D remains unclear. V lost 3 bases, J lost 7 bases, and 13 bases lay in between. The CDR3 extends over 14 amino acids. The CDR3 spells CASSFKRVHQPQHL. CDR3 bases: TGTGCCAGCAGTTTTAAGAGGGTTCACCAGCCCCAGCATTTG.